This T cell receptor beta chain was captured by sequencing in a study of T-cell reconstitution after alpha-beta-depleted transplantation in children. Unique molecular identifiers were incorporated when the TCRbeta library was constructed. TCRdb recomputed calls from the PCR reads with MiXCR, one row per CDR3 protein. Of about 190,000 distinct CDR3 sequences listed, around 10% are singletons. This clonotype showed up many times. The trim removed 6 bases at V and 3 bases at J, leaving 3 bases unmatched. The CDR3 totals 14 residues. Germline assignment: CDR1 DFQATT and CDR2 SNEGSKA (reference sequence). This rearrangement joins TRBV20-1 to TRBJ2-1, with TRBD2 matching 12 bases. Source: PBMCs, taken before TCRalphabeta/CD19-depleted stem cell transplant. This clonotype was obtained from a boy aged 2 to 10 with acute myeloid leukemia, due to receive a stem cell transplant. Here the CDR3 DNA reads TGCAGTGCGCTAGCGGGAGGGGGCTACAATGAGCAGTTCTTC. It specifies CSALAGGGYNEQFF.